Presented here are 7 T cell receptor beta chains from one specimen sequenced in a study of blood T cell repertoires in COVID-19. The assay was immunoSEQ multiplex PCR, and TCRdb's table has in-frame clones only and misses some. The sample yields hundreds of thousands of clones, approximately 83% seen once. The sequenced sample consisted of PBMCs or T cells enriched from blood (not recorded which). Receptors originate from a woman in her 40s with acute COVID-19.

The chain has TRBV27 and TRBJ1-1, with D perhaps TRBD1 (6 bases). Trimming removed 0 bases at V and 4 bases at J, with 15 bases between. The CDR3 has 16 residues. The germline CDR1 and CDR2 sequences are MNHEY and SMNVEV (reference sequence). The CDR3 nucleotides read TGTGCCAGCAGTTTATCTAAACTTACAGGGAGCACTGAAGCTTTCTTT. Protein sequence: CASSLSKLTGSTEAFF.

The V call is TRBV4-1, the J call TRBJ2-2; D is unclear. In germline, CDR1 is MGHRA, CDR2 YSYEKL. Trimming pared 2 bases from V and 2 bases from J, leaving 6 bases between. This CDR3 is 14 amino acids long. As DNA, the CDR3 is TGCGCCAGCAGCCAACTTAGTAACACCGGGGAGCTGTTTTTT. Amino acid sequence: CASSQLSNTGELFF.

Written as DNA, the CDR3 is TGTGCCAGCAGAAGACTAGCGGGAGTGGACGAGCAGTACTTC. The encoded protein is CASRRLAGVDEQYF. The chain carries TRBV2 and TRBJ2-7, with 12 bases that match TRBD2. Germline loops: CDR1 SNHLY, CDR2 FYNNEI. The J segment lost 5 bases and the V segment lost 6 bases, leaving 5 bases of the junction unmatched. This CDR3 has 14 residues.

This clone was seen only a few times. The DNA of the CDR3 is TGTGCCAGCAGCCAAGAAGGACAGGGGTATGGCTACACCTTC. Encoded protein: CASSQEGQGYGYTF. The genes are TRBV7-8 and TRBJ1-2, with TRBD1 matching over 9 bases. The CDR3 sequence is 14 residues long. Trimming took 5 bases from V and 5 from J; bases not matched to a gene: 6. Germline V gene data show CDR1 as SGHVS and CDR2 as FQNEAQ.

The V and J genes are TRBV14 and TRBJ2-7, with no clear D. CDR1 and CDR2 from the germline V gene are SGHDN and FVKESK. The CDR3 runs to 11 residues. Deletions cut 4 bases from V and 4 bases from J, with 5 bases between. The CDR3 DNA reads TGTGCCAGCAGCCCCGAGTACGAGCAGTACTTC. It encodes CASSPEYEQYF.

The CDR3 DNA follows: TGTGCCAGCAGCCAAGATCTGGCTAGCAGACAAGAGACCCAGTACTTC. It encodes CASSQDLASRQETQYF. The chain combines TRBV3-1 (or the pseudogene TRBV3-2) with TRBJ2-5; D is perhaps TRBD2 (5 bases). V was shortened by 0 bases and J by 2 bases, with 13 bases between the two germline ends. The CDR3 is made up of 16 amino acids. Looked up from germline, CDR1 is LGHDT and CDR2 is YNNKEL (reference sequence).

The chain has TRBV7-3 and TRBJ2-2; 8 nucleotides line up with TRBD1. CDR1 and CDR2 from the germline V gene are SGHTA and FQGTGA. This CDR3 is 17 amino acids long. With 5 bases clipped from V and 6 bases from J, the junction kept 14 bases outside the gene matches. Here the CDR3 reads CASSIRDRRFSSGELFF. The CDR3 nucleotides are TGTGCCAGCAGCATCAGGGACAGGCGGTTTTCGTCCGGGGAGCTGTTTTTT.